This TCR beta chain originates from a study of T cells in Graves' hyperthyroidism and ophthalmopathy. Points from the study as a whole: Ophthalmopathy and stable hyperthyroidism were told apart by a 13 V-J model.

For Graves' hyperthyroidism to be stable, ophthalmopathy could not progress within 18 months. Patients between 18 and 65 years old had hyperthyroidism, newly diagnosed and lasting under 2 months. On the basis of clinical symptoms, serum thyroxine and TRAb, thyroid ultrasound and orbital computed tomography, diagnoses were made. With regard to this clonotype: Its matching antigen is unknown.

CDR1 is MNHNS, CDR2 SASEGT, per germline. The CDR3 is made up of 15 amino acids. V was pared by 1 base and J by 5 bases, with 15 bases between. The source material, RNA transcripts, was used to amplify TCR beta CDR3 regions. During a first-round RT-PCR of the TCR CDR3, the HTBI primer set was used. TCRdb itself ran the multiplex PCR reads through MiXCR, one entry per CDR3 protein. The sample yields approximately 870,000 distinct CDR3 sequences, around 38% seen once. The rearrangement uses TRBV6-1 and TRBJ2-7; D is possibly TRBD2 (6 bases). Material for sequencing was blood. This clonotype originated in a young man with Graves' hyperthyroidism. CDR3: CASSEVGGVGDEQYF. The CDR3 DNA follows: TGTGCCAGCAGTGAAGTAGGAGGGGTTGGCGACGAGCAGTACTTC.